One T cell receptor beta chain is described in this entry. The assay was immunoSEQ multiplex PCR, and TCRdb's table has in-frame clones only and misses some. The sample shows tens of thousands of clones, 90% of them seen only once. The CDR3 runs to 15 residues. V lost 0 bases and J 4 bases, leaving 11 bases between the germline ends. Germline V CDR1 and CDR2: LGHDT, YNNKEL (reference sequence). The sample comes from a study of control samples from healthy donors and cancer patients. The V and J genes are TRBV3-1 (or the pseudogene TRBV3-2) and TRBJ2-3, with D tentatively TRBD1 or TRBD2 (7 bases each). The sequence was obtained from a man aged 55 to 70 with colorectal cancer. Sequences were obtained from PBMCs. CDR3 in DNA: TGTGCCAGCAGCCAAGACAGGGGGGGAGCAGATACGCAGTATTTT. As protein: CASSQDRGGADTQYF.